This T cell receptor beta chain derives from a study of T cells in localized non-small cell lung cancer. General study findings and limits: Uninvolved adjacent lung had more T cell clonality than any other tissue, topping tumor.

The method was immunoSEQ multiplex PCR; TCRdb's version includes in-frame clones alone and lacks a portion of them. Here the sample spans about 74,000 clones, roughly 80% being singletons. Remarks on this clone: Its antigen is not identified.

This TCR came from a female donor older than 55 with stage I lung adenocarcinoma. The sample here was peripheral blood, taken before any cancer treatment.

The CDR3 loop reads CASSPRPPGGILETQYF. CDR3 coding DNA: TGCGCCAGCAGCCCCCGACCCCCGGGGGGTATATTAGAGACCCAGTACTTC. V usage is TRBV5-1 and J usage is TRBJ2-5; 7 bases map to TRBD2. The germline V gene encodes CDR1 SGHRS and CDR2 YFSETQ. V dropped 4 bases and J dropped 4; count of bases not matched to a gene: 16. The CDR3 loop spans 17 amino acids.